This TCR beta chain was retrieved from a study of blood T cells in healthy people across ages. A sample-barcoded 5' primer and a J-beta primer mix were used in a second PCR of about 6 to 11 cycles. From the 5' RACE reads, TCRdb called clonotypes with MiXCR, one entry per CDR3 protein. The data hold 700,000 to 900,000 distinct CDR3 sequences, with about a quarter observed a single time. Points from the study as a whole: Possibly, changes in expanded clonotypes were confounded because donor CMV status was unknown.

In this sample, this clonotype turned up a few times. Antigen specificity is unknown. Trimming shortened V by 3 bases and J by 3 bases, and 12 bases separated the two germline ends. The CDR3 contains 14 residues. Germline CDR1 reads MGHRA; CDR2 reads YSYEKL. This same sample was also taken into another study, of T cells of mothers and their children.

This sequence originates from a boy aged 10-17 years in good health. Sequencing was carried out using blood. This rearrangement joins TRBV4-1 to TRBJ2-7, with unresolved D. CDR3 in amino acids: CASSHVDGDYEQYF. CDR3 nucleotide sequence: TGCGCCAGCAGCCACGTCGACGGAGACTACGAGCAGTACTTC.